This T cell receptor (beta chain) is drawn from a study of cytomegalovirus exposure and HLA in healthy donors. On the study more broadly: Within an early data release were roughly 83 million unique TCRs drawn from HLA-typed donors.

Germline CDR1 reads SGHRS; CDR2 reads YFSETQ. The CDR3 sequence is 12 residues long. The V gene lost 3 bases and the J gene lost 5 bases, with 8 bases spanning the gap. Broader study findings: TCR beta chain V- and J-gene trimming was linked, in a later analysis, to a missense variant in DCLRE1C. TCR beta chains associated with HLA were, in a later analysis, more clonally expanded than equally common others.

This clone was seen once. As yet, its antigen is unknown. Researchers ran the PCR with 60 Vbeta and 13 Jbeta primers. Method: immunoSEQ multiplex PCR; TCRdb's copy keeps in-frame clones and lacks some. Of some 120,000 clones in the sample, around 85% were seen once. Sequencing was carried out using PBMCs. V and J are TRBV5-1 and TRBJ1-2; tentative D call: TRBD1 (5 bases). The receptor was isolated from a woman aged 25-40 years in good health and CMV-seropositive. CDR3 bases: TGCGCCAGCAGCTGGGGGGAGTATGGCTACACCTTC. Its protein product is CASSWGEYGYTF.